The sequence of this T cell receptor (beta chain) was determined in a study of T cells expressing NK-cell markers (dated by TCRdb to about 2020). Looking at the study overall: In sorted CD3+CD56+NKG2C+, CD3+CD56+NKG2C- and CD3+CD56-NKG2C+ T-cell subsets from several donors, TCR beta-chain repertoires were profiled. The eight sequenced donors were randomly selected healthy volunteers, three men and five women. Seven of the eight sequenced donors were HCMV-seropositive and one was HCMV-seronegative. Libraries were sequenced as 2 x 150 bp reads on Illumina HiSeq 2000/2500, MiSeq or NextSeq.

HCMV serostatus was determined by detecting HCMV-specific IgG in serum with a commercial ELISA kit. Ficoll density gradient centrifugation was used to isolate peripheral blood mononuclear cells from blood. Notes on this clonotype: The clone's antigen remains unknown.

The data were produced on an Illumina HiSeq 2000. TCR beta cDNA libraries were made by 5'RACE template switching that added a universal primer site and unique molecular identifiers. cDNA synthesis was primed from the TCR beta constant segment, followed by two successive PCR amplification steps. The paper's data handling went like this. MIGEC was used to demultiplex reads and group reads by UMI, and MiTCR was used to assemble and quantify clonotypes. To exclude erroneous sequences, any TCR cDNA sequence not supported by at least two reads was discarded. The tcR package was used for downstream repertoire analysis, with clonotypes matched between fractions based on CDR3 nucleotide sequence plus V segment. VDJmatch was used to annotate antigen specificity against VDJdb, with one amino acid substitution in CDR3 allowed. The reads, reprocessed by TCRdb, yield one row per CDR3 protein sequence and no DNA. The V and J calls were not made by the authors but by TCRdb's processing. The sample table gives about 460,000 distinct CDR3 sequences. The ten largest clones add up to about 1.5% of the sample.

For CDR1 and CDR2, the germline V gene lists SGHVS and FQNEAQ. The CDR3 has 16 amino acids, counting the end cysteine and phenylalanine. DNA for this receptor is not on file. Overall study results and their limits: It remained unclear whether the expanded NKG2C-expressing T cell clones were specific for HCMV antigens. In a handful of donors, the dominant CD3+CD56+NKG2C+ clonotypes were among the top 10 CD8+ clonotypes and accounted for roughly 1.0-7.5% of CD8+ T cells. Those dominant clonotypes were again the most abundant among CD3+CD56-NKG2C+ cells in a handful of donors, at about 25-60.1%.

This sequence was found in a woman aged 50 to 65 in good health. Donor details come from another sample of the same person, matched by shared clones. Sequencing was done on a sample of blood T cells: a sorted CD56 or NKG2C T cell subset, CD4+ or CD8+ T cells, or bulk PBMC T cells (not recorded which). The sequence joins TRBV7-8 to TRBJ1-5; TCRdb calls TRBD1, which cannot be checked without DNA. The CDR3 region has the sequence CASSLPPGDLNQPQHF.